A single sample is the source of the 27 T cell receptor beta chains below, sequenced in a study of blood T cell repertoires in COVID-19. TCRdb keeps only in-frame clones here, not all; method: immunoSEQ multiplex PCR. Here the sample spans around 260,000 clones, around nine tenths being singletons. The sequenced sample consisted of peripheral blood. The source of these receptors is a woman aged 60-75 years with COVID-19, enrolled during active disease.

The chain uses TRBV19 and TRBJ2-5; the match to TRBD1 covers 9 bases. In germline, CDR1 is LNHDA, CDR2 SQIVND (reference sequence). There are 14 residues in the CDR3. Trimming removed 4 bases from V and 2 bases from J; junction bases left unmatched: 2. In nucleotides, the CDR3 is TGTGCCAGTAGTACCGGGACAGGGCAAGAGACCCAGTACTTC. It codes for CASSTGTGQETQYF.

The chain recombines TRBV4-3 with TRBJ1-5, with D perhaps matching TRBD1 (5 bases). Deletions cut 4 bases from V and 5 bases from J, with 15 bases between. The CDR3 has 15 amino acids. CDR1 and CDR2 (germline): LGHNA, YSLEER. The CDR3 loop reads CASSLDATVDQPQHF. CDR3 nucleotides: TGCGCCAGCAGCCTAGACGCGACAGTGGATCAGCCCCAGCATTTT.

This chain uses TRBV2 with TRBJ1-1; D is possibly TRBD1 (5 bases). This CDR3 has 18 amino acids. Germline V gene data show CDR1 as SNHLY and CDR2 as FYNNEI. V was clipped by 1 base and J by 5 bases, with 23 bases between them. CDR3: CASSEGQRQGLWETEAFF. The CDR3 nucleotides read TGTGCCAGCAGTGAAGGCCAGAGGCAGGGCCTTTGGGAAACTGAAGCTTTCTTT.

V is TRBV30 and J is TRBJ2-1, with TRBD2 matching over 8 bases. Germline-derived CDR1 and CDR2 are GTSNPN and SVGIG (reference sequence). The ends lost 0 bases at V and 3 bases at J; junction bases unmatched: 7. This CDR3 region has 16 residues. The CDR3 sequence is CAWSVPREGGYNEQFF. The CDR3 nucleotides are TGTGCCTGGAGTGTCCCCCGGGAGGGGGGCTACAATGAGCAGTTCTTC.

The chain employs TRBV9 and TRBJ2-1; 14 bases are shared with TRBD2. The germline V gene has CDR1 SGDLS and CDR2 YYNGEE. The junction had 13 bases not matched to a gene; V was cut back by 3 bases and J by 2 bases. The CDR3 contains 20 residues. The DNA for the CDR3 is TGTGCCAGCAGCGACAAAGCCGGGACTAGCGGGAGTATGGCCTACAATGAGCAGTTCTTC. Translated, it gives CASSDKAGTSGSMAYNEQFF.

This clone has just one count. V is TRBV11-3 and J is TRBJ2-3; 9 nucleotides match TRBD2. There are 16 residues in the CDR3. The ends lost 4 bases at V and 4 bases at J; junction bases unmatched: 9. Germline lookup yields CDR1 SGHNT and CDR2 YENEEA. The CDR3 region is CASSSRRGGRADTQYF. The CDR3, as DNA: TGTGCCAGCAGCTCAAGGCGGGGGGGAAGGGCAGATACGCAGTATTTT.

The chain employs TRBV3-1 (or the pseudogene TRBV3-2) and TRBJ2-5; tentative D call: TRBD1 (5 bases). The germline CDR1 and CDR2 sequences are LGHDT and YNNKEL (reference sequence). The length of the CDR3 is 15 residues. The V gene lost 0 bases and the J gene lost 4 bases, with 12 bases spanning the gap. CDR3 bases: TGTGCCAGCAGCCAAGATCTCGAAGGGGTAGAGACCCAGTACTTC. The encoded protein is CASSQDLEGVETQYF.

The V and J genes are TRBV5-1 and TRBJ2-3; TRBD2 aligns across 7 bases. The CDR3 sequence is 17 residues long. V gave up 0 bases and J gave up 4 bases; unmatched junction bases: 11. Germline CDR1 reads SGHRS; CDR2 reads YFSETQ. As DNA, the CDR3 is TGCGCCAGCAGCTTGGCCCGAGGGAGGGCCGGGTCAGATACGCAGTATTTT. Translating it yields CASSLARGRAGSDTQYF.

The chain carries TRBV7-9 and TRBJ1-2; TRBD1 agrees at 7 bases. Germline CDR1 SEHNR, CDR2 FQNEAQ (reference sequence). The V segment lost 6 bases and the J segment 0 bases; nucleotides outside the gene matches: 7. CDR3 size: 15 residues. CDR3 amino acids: CASSRPGGSNYGYTF. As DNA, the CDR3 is TGTGCCAGCAGTAGACCAGGGGGATCTAACTATGGCTACACCTTC.

CDR3 nucleotides: TGTGCCAGCAGCCTAGGGACCGGGACAGTTAGCAATCAGCCCCAGCATTTT. Translation gives CASSLGTGTVSNQPQHF. The chain joins TRBV5-8 to TRBJ1-5, with 7 bases aligning to TRBD1. CDR3 size: 17 residues. Trimming cost V 4 bases and J 0 bases; bases outside gene matches: 10. The germline V gene has CDR1 SGHTS and CDR2 YDEGEE.

Here the CDR3 DNA reads TGTGCCAGCTCACCATTGCGGAGTGATAATTCACCCCTCCACTTT. It yields the protein CASSPLRSDNSPLHF. The V call is TRBV18, the J call TRBJ1-6, with unresolved D. V lost 2 bases and J 5 bases, leaving 10 bases between the germline ends. The germline CDR1 and CDR2 sequences are KGHSH and LQKENI. The CDR3 has 15 residues. Looking up the rest from reference TRBV18 and TRBJ1-6 gives the full variable domain: NAGVMQNPRHLVRRRGQEARLRCSPMKGHSHVYWYRQLPEEGLKFMVYLQKENIIDESGMPKERFSAEFPKEGPSILRIQQVVRGDSAAYFCASSPLRSDNSPLHFGNGTRLTVT.

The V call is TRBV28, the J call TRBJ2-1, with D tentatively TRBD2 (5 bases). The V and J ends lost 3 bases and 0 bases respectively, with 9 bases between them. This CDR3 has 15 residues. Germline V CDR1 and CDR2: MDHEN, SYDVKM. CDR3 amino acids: CASSFQRSSYNEQFF. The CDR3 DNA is TGTGCCAGCAGTTTCCAGCGGAGCTCCTACAATGAGCAGTTCTTC.

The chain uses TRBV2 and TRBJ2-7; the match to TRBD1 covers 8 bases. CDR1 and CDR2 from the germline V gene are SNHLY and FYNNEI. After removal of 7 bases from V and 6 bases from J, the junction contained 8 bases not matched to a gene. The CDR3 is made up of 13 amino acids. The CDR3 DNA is TGTGCCAGCACTCGACAGGGGCTCGGCGAGCAGTACTTC. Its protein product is CASTRQGLGEQYF.

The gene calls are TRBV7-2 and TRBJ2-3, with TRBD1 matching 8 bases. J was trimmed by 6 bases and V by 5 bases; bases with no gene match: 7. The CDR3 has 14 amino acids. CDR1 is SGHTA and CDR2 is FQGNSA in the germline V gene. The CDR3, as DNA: TGTGCCAGCAGCCCCCAGGGGGCAGTGGATACGCAGTATTTT. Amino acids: CASSPQGAVDTQYF.

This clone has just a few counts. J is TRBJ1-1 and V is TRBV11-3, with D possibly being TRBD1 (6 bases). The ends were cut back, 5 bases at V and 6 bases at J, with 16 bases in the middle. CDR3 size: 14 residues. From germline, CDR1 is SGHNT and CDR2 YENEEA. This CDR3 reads CASSPSQGSAEAFF. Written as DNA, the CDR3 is TGTGCCAGCAGCCCCAGCCAGGGGAGCGCTGAAGCTTTCTTT. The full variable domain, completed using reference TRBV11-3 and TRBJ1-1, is EAGVVQSPRYKIIEKKQPVAFWCNPISGHNTLYWYLQNLGQGPELLIRYENEEAVDDSQLPKDRFSAERLKGVDSTLKIQPAELGDSAVYLCASSPSQGSAEAFFGQGTRLTVV.

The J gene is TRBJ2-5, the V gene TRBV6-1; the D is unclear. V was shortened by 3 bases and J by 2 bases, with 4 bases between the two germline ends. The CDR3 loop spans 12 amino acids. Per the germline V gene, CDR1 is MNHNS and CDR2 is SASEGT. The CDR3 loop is CASSESQETQYF. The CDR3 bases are TGTGCCAGCAGTGAGAGTCAAGAGACCCAGTACTTC.

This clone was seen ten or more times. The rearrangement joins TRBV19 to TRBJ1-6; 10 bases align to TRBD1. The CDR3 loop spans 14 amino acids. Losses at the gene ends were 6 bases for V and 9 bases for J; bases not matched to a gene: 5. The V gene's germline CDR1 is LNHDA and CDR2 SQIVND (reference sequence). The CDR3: CASSPTGGTSPLHF. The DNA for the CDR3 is TGTGCCAGTAGCCCGACAGGGGGCACTTCACCCCTCCACTTT.

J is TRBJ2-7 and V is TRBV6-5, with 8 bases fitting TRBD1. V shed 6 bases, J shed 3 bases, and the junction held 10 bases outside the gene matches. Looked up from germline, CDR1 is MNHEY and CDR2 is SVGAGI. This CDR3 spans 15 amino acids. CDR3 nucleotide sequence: TGTGCCAGCAGAAAGTATACAGGGGGTCTCTACGAGCAGTACTTC. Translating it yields CASRKYTGGLYEQYF.

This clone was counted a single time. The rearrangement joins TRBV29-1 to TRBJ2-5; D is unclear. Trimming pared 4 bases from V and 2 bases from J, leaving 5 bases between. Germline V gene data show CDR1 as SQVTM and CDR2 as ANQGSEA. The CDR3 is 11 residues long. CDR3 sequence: CSVVEQETQYF. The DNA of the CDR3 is TGCAGCGTTGTGGAGCAAGAGACCCAGTACTTC. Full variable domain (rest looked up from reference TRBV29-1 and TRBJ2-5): SAVISQKPSRDICQRGTSLTIQCQVDSQVTMMFWYRQQPGQSLTLIATANQGSEATYESGFVIDKFPISRPNLTFSTLTVSNMSPEDSSIYLCSVVEQETQYFGPGTRLLVL.

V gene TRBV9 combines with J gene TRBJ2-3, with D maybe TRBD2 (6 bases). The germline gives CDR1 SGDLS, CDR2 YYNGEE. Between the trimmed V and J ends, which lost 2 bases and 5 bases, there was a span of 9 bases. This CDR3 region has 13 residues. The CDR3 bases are TGTGCCAGCAGCGTGAGGGAGGAAGATACGCAGTATTTT. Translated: CASSVREEDTQYF.

The CDR3 region is CAWKGVRGSPLHF. The DNA of the CDR3 is TGTGCCTGGAAGGGGGTAAGAGGATCACCCCTCCACTTT. J is TRBJ1-6 and V is TRBV30; possible D gene TRBD1, 6 bases. V shed 4 bases and J shed 10 bases, with 14 bases lying between them. Per the germline V gene, CDR1 is GTSNPN and CDR2 is SVGIG (reference sequence). This CDR3 is 13 amino acids long.

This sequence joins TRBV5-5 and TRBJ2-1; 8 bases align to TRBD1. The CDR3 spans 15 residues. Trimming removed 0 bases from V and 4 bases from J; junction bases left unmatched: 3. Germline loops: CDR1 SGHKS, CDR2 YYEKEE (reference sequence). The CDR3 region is CASSLGQGSYNEQFF. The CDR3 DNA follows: TGTGCCAGCAGCTTGGGACAGGGGTCGTACAATGAGCAGTTCTTC. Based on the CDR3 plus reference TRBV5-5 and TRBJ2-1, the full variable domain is DAGVTQSPTHLIKTRGQQVTLRCSPISGHKSVSWYQQVLGQGPQFIFQYYEKEERGRGNFPDRFSARQFPNYSSELNVNALLLGDSALYLCASSLGQGSYNEQFFGPGTRLTVL.

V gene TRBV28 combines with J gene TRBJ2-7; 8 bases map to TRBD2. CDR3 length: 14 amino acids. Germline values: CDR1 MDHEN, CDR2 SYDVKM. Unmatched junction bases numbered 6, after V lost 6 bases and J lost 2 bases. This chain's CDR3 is CASRVSGGTYEQYF. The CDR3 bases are TGTGCCAGCAGAGTAAGCGGGGGAACCTACGAGCAGTACTTC.

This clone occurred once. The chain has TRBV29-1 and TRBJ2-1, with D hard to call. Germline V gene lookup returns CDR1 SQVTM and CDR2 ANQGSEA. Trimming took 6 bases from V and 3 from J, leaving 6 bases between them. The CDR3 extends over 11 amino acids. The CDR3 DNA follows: TGCAGCGTGGAGAACTACAATGAGCAGTTCTTC. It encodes CSVENYNEQFF.

As DNA, the CDR3 is TGTGCCAGCAGCTTAATCGAGGCGTACGAGCAGTACTTC. It translates to CASSLIEAYEQYF. V and J are TRBV7-2 and TRBJ2-7, with no clear D. The CDR3 covers 13 residues. V was clipped by 2 bases and J by 4 bases, with 9 bases between them. Germline-derived CDR1 and CDR2 are SGHTA and FQGNSA.

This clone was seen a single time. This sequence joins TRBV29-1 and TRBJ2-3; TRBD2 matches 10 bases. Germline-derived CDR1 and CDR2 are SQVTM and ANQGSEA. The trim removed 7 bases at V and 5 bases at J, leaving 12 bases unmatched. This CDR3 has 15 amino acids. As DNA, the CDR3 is TGCAGCGACACCAGAGCGGGAGGGTACGGAGATACGCAGTATTTT. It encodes CSDTRAGGYGDTQYF.

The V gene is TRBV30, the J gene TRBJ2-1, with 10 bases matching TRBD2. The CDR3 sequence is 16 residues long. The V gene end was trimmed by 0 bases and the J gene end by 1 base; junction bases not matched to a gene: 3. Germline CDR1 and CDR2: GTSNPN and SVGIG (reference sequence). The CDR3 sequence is CAWSVRGLASYNEQFF. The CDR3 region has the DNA TGTGCCTGGAGTGTAAGGGGACTAGCGTCCTACAATGAGCAGTTCTTC.